This TCR beta chain was found in a study of metastatic and nonmetastatic thyroid tumors. Study details: Across blood and tumor or nodule tissue, repertoires from malignant and benign thyroid patients were compared with one another. Whole-study findings and limits: The study reportedly found significantly higher TCR beta diversity in malignant thyroid tumors than benign nodules, in blood and tumor.

Per the authors' pipeline: CDR3 differences across clinicopathological groups were used to build a distant-metastasis classifier for papillary thyroid cancer. TCRdb re-called the PCR reads through MiXCR. For this entry, the V and J calls and clone size follow TCRdb and not the study's own pipeline. Of just under 20,000 clones listed, about 20% are singletons. In regard to this clone: What it binds is not known.

All patients were untreated before thyroid surgery. V lost 5 bases, J lost 0 bases, and 14 bases lay in between. Germline V gene sequence: CDR1 SGHRS, CDR2 YFSETQ. CDR3 length equals 16 residues. J is TRBJ2-2 and V is TRBV5-1; maybe TRBD1 (5 bases). Sequenced sample: tumor tissue. The clonotype originates from a male donor with papillary thyroid cancer or a benign thyroid nodule (not recorded which). Some clones in this sample may be carry-over from other donors' samples. This CDR3 is CASRSQGRPNTGELFF. The CDR3 DNA reads TGCGCCAGCAGATCCCAGGGTAGGCCGAACACCGGGGAGCTGTTTTTT.